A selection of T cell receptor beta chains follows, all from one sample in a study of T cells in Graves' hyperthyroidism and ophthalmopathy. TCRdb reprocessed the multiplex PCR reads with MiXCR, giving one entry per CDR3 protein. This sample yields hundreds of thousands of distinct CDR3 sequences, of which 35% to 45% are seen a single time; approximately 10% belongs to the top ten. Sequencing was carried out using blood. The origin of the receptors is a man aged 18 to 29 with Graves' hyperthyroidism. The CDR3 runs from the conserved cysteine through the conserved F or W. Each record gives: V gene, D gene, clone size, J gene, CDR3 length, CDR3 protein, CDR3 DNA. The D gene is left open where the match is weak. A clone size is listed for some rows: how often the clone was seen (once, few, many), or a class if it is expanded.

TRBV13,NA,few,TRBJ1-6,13,CASSLQGNTPLHF,TGTGCCAGCAGCTTACAGGGGAATACACCCCTCCACTTT
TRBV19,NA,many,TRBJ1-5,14,CASTRDRRNQPQHF,TGTGCCAGTACCCGGGACCGCCGCAATCAGCCCCAGCATTTT
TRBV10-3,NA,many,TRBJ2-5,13,CAISPDTGETQYF,TGTGCCATCAGTCCTGACACCGGAGAGACCCAGTACTTC
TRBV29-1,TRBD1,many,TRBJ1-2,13,CSAQGEGRYGYTF,TGCAGCGCGCAGGGGGAGGGGCGCTATGGCTACACCTTC
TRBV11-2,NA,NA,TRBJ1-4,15,CASSLSTGLDEKPFF,TGTGCCAGCAGCCTCTCGACAGGACTGGATGAAAAACCGTTTTTT
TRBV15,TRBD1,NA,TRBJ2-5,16,CATSRDRGQPHETQYF,TGTGCCACCAGCAGGGACAGGGGCCAGCCCCATGAGACCCAGTACTTC
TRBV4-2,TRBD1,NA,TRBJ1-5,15,CASSQVRGGEGPQHF,TGTGCCAGCAGCCAAGTCAGAGGGGGCGAGGGGCCCCAGCATTTT
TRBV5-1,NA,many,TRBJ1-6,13,CASSSGSTSPLHF,TGCGCCAGCAGCTCGGGGTCTACCTCACCCCTCCACTTT
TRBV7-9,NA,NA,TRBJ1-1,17,CATRFSGGNPKNTEAFF,TGTGCCACCCGTTTCTCGGGGGGCAACCCAAAAAACACTGAAGCTTTCTTT
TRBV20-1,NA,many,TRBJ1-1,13,CSARGTIDSEAFF,TGCAGTGCTAGAGGAACGATTGACAGTGAAGCTTTCTTT
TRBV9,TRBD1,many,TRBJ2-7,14,CASSVAPTGREQYF,TGTGCCAGCAGCGTAGCTCCGACAGGGCGCGAGCAGTACTTC
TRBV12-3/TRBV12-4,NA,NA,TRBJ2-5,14,CASSSTGSKRAQYF,TGTGCCAGCAGTTCAACAGGGTCAAAACGGGCCCAGTACTTC
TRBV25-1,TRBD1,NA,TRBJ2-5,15,CASSPLTGVQETQYF,TGTGCCAGCTCACCATTGACAGGGGTACAAGAGACCCAGTACTTC
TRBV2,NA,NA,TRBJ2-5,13,CASMGGSQETQYF,TGTGCCAGCATGGGGGGCAGCCAAGAGACCCAGTACTTC
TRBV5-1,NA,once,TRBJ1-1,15,CASSPSGEAGTEAFF,TGCGCCAGCAGCCCCTCCGGGGAGGCGGGCACTGAAGCTTTCTTT
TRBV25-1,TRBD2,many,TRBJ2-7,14,CASSGLAGFDEQYF,TGTGCCAGCAGTGGACTAGCGGGTTTTGACGAGCAGTACTTC
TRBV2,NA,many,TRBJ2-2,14,CASSRPSEIEELFF,TGTGCCAGCAGCCGACCTAGCGAAATAGAAGAGCTGTTTTTT
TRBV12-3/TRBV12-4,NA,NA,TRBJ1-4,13,CASSFQEVEKLFF,TGTGCCAGCAGTTTCCAGGAGGTCGAAAAACTGTTTTTT
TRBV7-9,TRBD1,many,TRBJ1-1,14,CASSFGQAGTEAFF,TGTGCCAGCAGCTTCGGACAGGCGGGCACTGAAGCTTTCTTT
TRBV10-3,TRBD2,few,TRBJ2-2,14,CAISEVAGAGELFF,TGTGCCATCAGTGAGGTAGCGGGAGCCGGGGAGCTGTTTTTT
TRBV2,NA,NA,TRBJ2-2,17,CASLSLGGGQNTGELFF,TGTGCCAGCCTCTCTCTGGGCGGGGGCCAAAACACCGGGGAGCTGTTTTTT
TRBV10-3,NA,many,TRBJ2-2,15,CAISDPGLSTGELFF,TGTGCCATCAGTGATCCAGGGTTAAGTACCGGGGAGCTGTTTTTT
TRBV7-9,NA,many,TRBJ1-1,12,CASSHTRTEAFF,TGTGCCAGCAGCCATACCCGAACTGAAGCTTTCTTT
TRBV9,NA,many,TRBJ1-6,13,CASSVAQGSPLHF,TGTGCCAGCAGCGTAGCGCAGGGGTCACCCCTCCACTTT
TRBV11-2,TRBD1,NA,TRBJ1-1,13,CASSLADRGEAFF,TGTGCCAGCAGCTTAGCCGACAGGGGTGAAGCTTTCTTT
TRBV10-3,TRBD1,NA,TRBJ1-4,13,CATGTGDREKLFF,TGTGCCACCGGGACAGGGGATAGAGAAAAACTGTTTTTT
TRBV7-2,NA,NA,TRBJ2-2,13,CASSTILRGELFF,TGTGCCAGCAGCACCATCTTGCGCGGGGAGCTGTTTTTT
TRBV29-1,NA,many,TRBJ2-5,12,CSTRVSKETQYF,TGCAGCACCCGGGTCAGCAAAGAGACCCAGTACTTC
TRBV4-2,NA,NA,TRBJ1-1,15,CASSQDKYGLAEAFF,TGTGCCAGCAGCCAAGATAAGTACGGCCTCGCTGAAGCTTTCTTT
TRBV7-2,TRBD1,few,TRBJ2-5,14,CASSLRRTGGTQYF,TGTGCCAGCAGCCTCCGGAGGACAGGGGGGACCCAGTACTTC
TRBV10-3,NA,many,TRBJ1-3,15,CAIRGQLTSGNTIYF,TGTGCCATCAGAGGGCAGCTAACCTCTGGAAACACCATATATTTT
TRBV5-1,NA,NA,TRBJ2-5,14,CASSLTAYQETQYF,TGCGCCAGCAGCTTGACAGCTTACCAAGAGACCCAGTACTTC
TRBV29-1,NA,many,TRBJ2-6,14,CSVENGSGANVLTF,TGCAGCGTTGAGAATGGATCTGGGGCCAACGTCCTGACTTTC
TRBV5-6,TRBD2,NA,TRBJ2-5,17,CASSLVRGELYQETQYF,TGTGCCAGCAGCTTGGTCCGGGGGGAACTGTACCAAGAGACCCAGTACTTC
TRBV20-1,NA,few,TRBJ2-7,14,CSADGTPRRNEQYF,TGCAGTGCAGACGGGACTCCCCGTCGTAACGAGCAGTACTTC
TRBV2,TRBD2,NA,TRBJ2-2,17,CASSPGSTSGRIGELFF,TGTGCCAGCAGCCCGGGATCGACTAGCGGGAGGATCGGGGAGCTGTTTTTT
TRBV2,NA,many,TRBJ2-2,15,CASSGTASNTGELFF,TGTGCCAGCAGTGGGACAGCTTCGAACACCGGGGAGCTGTTTTTT
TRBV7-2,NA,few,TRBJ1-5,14,CASSPDDMGQPQHF,TGTGCCAGCAGCCCGGACGACATGGGACAGCCCCAGCATTTT
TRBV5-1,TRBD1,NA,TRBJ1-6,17,CASSREPRDRSNSPLHF,TGCGCCAGCAGCCGCGAACCGCGGGACAGGAGCAATTCACCCCTCCACTTT
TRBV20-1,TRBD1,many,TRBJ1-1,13,CSVLRDRGAEAFF,TGCAGTGTCCTCCGGGACAGGGGCGCTGAAGCTTTCTTT
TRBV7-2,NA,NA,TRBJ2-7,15,CASSQDGGADCEQYF,TGCGCCAGCAGCCAAGATGGGGGGGCGGACTGCGAGCAGTACTTC
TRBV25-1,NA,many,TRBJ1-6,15,CASGPHRAEGSPLHF,TGTGCCAGCGGGCCTCACCGGGCAGAAGGATCACCCCTCCACTTT
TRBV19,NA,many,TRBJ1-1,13,CASSRGGYTEAFF,TGTGCCAGCTCGCGGGGGGGCTACACTGAAGCTTTCTTT
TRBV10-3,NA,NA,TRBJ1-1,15,CAISSRTGSNTEAFF,TGTGCCATCAGTTCGAGAACAGGGTCGAACACTGAAGCTTTCTTT
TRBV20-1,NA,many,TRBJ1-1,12,CSAANMNTEAFF,TGCAGTGCTGCTAACATGAACACTGAAGCTTTCTTT
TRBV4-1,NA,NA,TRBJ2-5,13,CATAPGAQETQYF,TGCGCCACCGCGCCCGGGGCTCAAGAGACCCAGTACTTC
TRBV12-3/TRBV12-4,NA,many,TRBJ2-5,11,CASSLGGIQYF,TGTGCCAGCAGTTTAGGCGGGATCCAGTACTTC
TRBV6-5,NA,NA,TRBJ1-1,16,CASSYSWTRLNTEAFF,TGTGCCAGCAGTTATTCCTGGACAAGGCTGAACACTGAAGCTTTCTTT
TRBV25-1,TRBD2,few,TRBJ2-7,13,CASSDGGEPEQYF,TGTGCCAGCAGTGACGGGGGGGAGCCCGAGCAGTACTTC
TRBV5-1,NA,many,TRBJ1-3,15,CASSLGGSSGNTIYF,TGTGCCAGCAGCTTAGGCGGCAGCTCTGGAAACACCATATATTTT
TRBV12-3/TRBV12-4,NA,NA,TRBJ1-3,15,CASSSWVNSGNTIYF,TGTGCCAGCAGTTCATGGGTGAACTCTGGAAACACCATATATTTT
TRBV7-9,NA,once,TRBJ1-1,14,CASSLDPGAGEAFF,TGTGCCAGCAGCTTAGATCCGGGTGCGGGTGAAGCTTTCTTT
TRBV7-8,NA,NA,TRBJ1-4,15,CASSLDSGAGEKLFF,TGTGCCAGCAGCTTAGATTCGGGGGCGGGTGAAAAACTGTTTTTT
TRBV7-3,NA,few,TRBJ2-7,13,CASSQEGSDEQYF,TGTGCCAGCAGCCAAGAAGGTAGCGACGAGCAGTACTTC
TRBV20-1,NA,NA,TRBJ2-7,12,CSVRPGVWEQYF,TGCAGTGTCCGTCCGGGGGTTTGGGAGCAGTACTTC
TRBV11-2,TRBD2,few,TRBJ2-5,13,CASSSGGAETQYF,TGTGCCAGCAGCTCGGGGGGTGCGGAGACCCAGTACTTC